The 16 T cell receptor beta chains below come from one sample, sequenced in a study of T cell changes during pregnancy in multiple sclerosis. Data came from immunoSEQ multiplex PCR; TCRdb stores just in-frame clones and leaves some out. Of about 28,000 clones in the sample, about nine tenths were seen once. The sample here was CD4+ T cells from peripheral blood mononuclear cells, taken in the first trimester of pregnancy. Receptor source: a female donor in good health, enrolled as a control in a pregnancy study.

This chain links TRBV5-1 with TRBJ2-1, with TRBD2 identical over 9 bases. Per the germline V gene, CDR1 is SGHRS and CDR2 is YFSETQ. This CDR3 region has 16 residues. V was pared by 0 bases and J by 2 bases, with 3 bases of the junction left unmatched. The CDR3 is CASSLDAGGPYNEQFF. In DNA, the CDR3 is TGCGCCAGCAGCTTGGATGCGGGGGGGCCCTACAATGAGCAGTTCTTC.

This sequence joins TRBV7-9 and TRBJ2-3; 9 bases fit TRBD2. The V and J ends lost 6 bases and 6 bases, in that order; junction bases with no gene match: 7. The CDR3 is made up of 14 amino acids. Germline CDR1 SEHNR, CDR2 FQNEAQ (reference sequence). CDR3 in DNA: TGTGCCAGCAGTCACGCGGGAGGGGCGGATACGCAGTATTTT. Its translation is CASSHAGGADTQYF.

CDR3 amino acids: CASSFPGDDTQYF. CDR3 nucleotides: TGCGCCAGCAGCTTCCCAGGGGACGATACGCAGTATTTT. This rearrangement joins TRBV5-1 to TRBJ2-3, with D possibly TRBD1 on 6 matching bases. CDR1 and CDR2 from the germline V gene are SGHRS and YFSETQ. This CDR3 has 13 amino acids. V was pared by 2 bases and J by 6 bases, with 10 bases between.

This chain uses TRBV7-6 with TRBJ2-5; TRBD2 matches at 7 bases. Losses at the gene ends were 4 bases for V and 4 bases for J; bases not matched to a gene: 9. The CDR3 sequence is 15 residues long. The germline gives CDR1 SGHVS, CDR2 FNYEAQ. In DNA, the CDR3 is TGTGCCAGCAGCTCCGGGGAGGGAGGGGTAGAGACCCAGTACTTC. Amino acids: CASSSGEGGVETQYF.

V gene TRBV29-1 combines with J gene TRBJ2-1, with 7 bases that match TRBD2. From germline, CDR1 is SQVTM and CDR2 ANQGSEA. The CDR3 contains 10 residues. V lost 7 bases and J lost 10; bases outside the gene matches: 4. CDR3 amino acids: CSAAGDEQFF. In DNA form, the CDR3 reads TGCAGCGCGGCGGGGGACGAGCAGTTCTTC.

The V and J genes are TRBV5-4 and TRBJ2-5; 7 positions agree with TRBD1. CDR1 SGHNT and CDR2 YYREEE come from the germline V gene (reference sequence). The J segment lost 5 bases and the V segment lost 0 bases, leaving 10 bases of the junction unmatched. The CDR3 is made up of 16 amino acids. The CDR3 nucleotides read TGTGCCAGCAGCTTGGCAGGGATGACAGGGTCCGAGACCCAGTACTTC. Translated: CASSLAGMTGSETQYF.

This clone has more than one count but fewer than ten. The chain couples TRBV19 to TRBJ2-2; D unclear. There are 19 residues in the CDR3. V was cut by 4 bases and J by 6 bases, with 27 bases left in between. CDR1 LNHDA and CDR2 SQIVND come from the germline V gene (reference sequence). This CDR3 is CASSRKAASDHWRSGELFF. DNA for the CDR3: TGTGCCAGTAGTAGGAAGGCCGCGTCCGACCATTGGAGATCCGGGGAGCTGTTTTTT.

This chain links TRBV19 with TRBJ1-1; D possibly corresponds to TRBD1 (6 bases). V was cut by 6 bases and J by 2 bases, with 16 bases left in between. Germline lookup yields CDR1 LNHDA and CDR2 SQIVND (reference sequence). This CDR3 comprises 15 residues. This CDR3 reads CASSGTGHINTEAFF. The CDR3, as DNA: TGTGCCAGTAGCGGTACAGGGCACATCAACACTGAAGCTTTCTTT.

The chain is built from TRBV5-1 and TRBJ1-1; 9 bases match TRBD1. This CDR3 spans 14 amino acids. Germline trimming cut 0 bases from V and 9 bases from J; bases unmatched to any gene: 6. The germline CDR1 and CDR2 sequences are SGHRS and YFSETQ. The chain's CDR3 is CASSLGTGVSKAFF. The CDR3 coding sequence is TGCGCCAGCAGCTTGGGGACAGGGGTCTCTAAAGCTTTCTTT. The full variable domain, its missing parts supplied by reference TRBV5-1 and TRBJ1-1, is KAGVTQTPRYLIKTRGQQVTLSCSPISGHRSVSWYQQTPGQGLQFLFEYFSETQRNKGNFPGRFSGRQFSNSRSEMNVSTLELGDSALYLCASSLGTGVSKAFFGQGTRLTVV.

The rearrangement links TRBV7-9 to TRBJ1-4, with 7 bases aligning to TRBD1. The CDR3 consists of 15 residues. Germline values: CDR1 SEHNR, CDR2 FQNEAQ (reference sequence). V was pared by 4 bases and J by 0 bases, with 2 bases of the junction left unmatched. The DNA for the CDR3 is TGTGCCAGCAGCTCTCAGGGGGCAACTAATGAAAAACTGTTTTTT. As protein: CASSSQGATNEKLFF.

The rearrangement links TRBV18 to TRBJ1-5, with 9 bases that match TRBD1. From germline, CDR1 is KGHSH and CDR2 LQKENI. CDR3 length: 14 amino acids. V lost 5 bases to trimming and J lost 4 bases; unmatched junction nucleotides: 3. The CDR3 loop is CASSTGGENQPQHF. Here the CDR3 DNA reads TGTGCCAGCTCAACAGGGGGCGAGAATCAGCCCCAGCATTTT.

This sequence joins TRBV4-2 and TRBJ2-7; 14 nucleotides agree with TRBD2. The V gene end was trimmed by 3 bases and the J gene end by 6 bases; junction bases not matched to a gene: 7. Germline loops: CDR1 LGHNA, CDR2 YNFKEQ. This CDR3 is built from 16 residues. DNA of the CDR3: TGTGCCAGCAGCCAGGGACTAGCGGGAGTTATGGCCGAGCAGTACTTC. It yields the protein CASSQGLAGVMAEQYF.

V is TRBV18 and J is TRBJ2-7, with D perhaps TRBD1 (5 bases). The CDR3 covers 17 residues. V lost 0 bases and J 2 bases, leaving 17 bases between the germline ends. Germline values: CDR1 KGHSH, CDR2 LQKENI. The CDR3 bases are TGTGCCAGCTCACCACCGGATAGATCAGGGATTGCCTACGAGCAGTACTTC. It codes for CASSPPDRSGIAYEQYF. Full variable domain (outside the CDR3, taken from reference TRBV18 and TRBJ2-7): NAGVMQNPRHLVRRRGQEARLRCSPMKGHSHVYWYRQLPEEGLKFMVYLQKENIIDESGMPKERFSAEFPKEGPSILRIQQVVRGDSAAYFCASSPPDRSGIAYEQYFGPGTRLTVT.

The rearrangement joins TRBV7-9 to TRBJ2-1, with TRBD2 matching over 7 bases. Germline lookup yields CDR1 SEHNR and CDR2 FQNEAQ (reference sequence). The CDR3 length is 18 residues. Trimming at V came to 5 bases and at J to 8 bases, leaving 21 bases not matched to a gene. The CDR3 loop is CASSLVLKRAGLWDEQFF. CDR3 bases: TGTGCCAGCAGCCTTGTTCTAAAGCGAGCGGGATTGTGGGATGAGCAGTTCTTC.

CDR3 amino acids: CASSLGGTSENTGELFF. The CDR3 DNA sequence: TGTGCCAGCAGCTTAGGAGGGACTAGCGAGAACACCGGGGAGCTGTTTTTT. This sequence joins TRBV7-2 and TRBJ2-2, with 10 bases matching TRBD2. CDR3 length: 17 amino acids. Germline lookup yields CDR1 SGHTA and CDR2 FQGNSA. V trimming: 1 base; J trimming: 1 base; junction bases outside the gene matches: 3.

The V and J genes are TRBV6-6 and TRBJ2-7; 7 positions match TRBD1. The CDR3 extends over 14 amino acids. V gave up 6 bases and J gave up 0 bases; unmatched junction bases: 5. CDR1 and CDR2 from the germline V gene are MNHNY and SVGAGI (reference sequence). The CDR3, as DNA: TGTGCCAGCAGGAAGGGACAGAGCTCCTACGAGCAGTACTTC. Protein sequence: CASRKGQSSYEQYF.